These 8 T cell receptor beta chains were all obtained from the same sample, sequenced in a study of high-grade serous ovarian cancer treatment subgroups. Tumor tissue was taken before any definitive surgery or chemotherapy was given. Assay: immunoSEQ multiplex PCR; the TCRdb copy retains only in-frame clones and omits some. The sample contains more than 15,000 clones, roughly four fifths of which appear only once. Sequencing used tumor tissue. The receptor set was obtained from a human donor with high-grade serous ovarian cancer.

The chain employs TRBV25-1 and TRBJ1-2; weak D call: TRBD1 (6 bases). This CDR3 spans 13 amino acids. CDR1 MGHDK and CDR2 SYGVNS come from the germline V gene. Trimming pared 8 bases from V and 3 bases from J, leaving 13 bases between. The chain's CDR3 is CASGGGGDYGYTF. The CDR3, as DNA: TGTGCCAGCGGCGGAGGGGGGGACTATGGCTACACCTTC.

On this clone itself: The identical CDR3 is also encoded by other nucleotide sequences in the sample. The rearrangement uses TRBV7-9 and TRBJ1-5, with 9 nucleotides matching TRBD1. The germline V gene encodes CDR1 SEHNR and CDR2 FQNEAQ (reference sequence). The J segment lost 6 bases and the V segment lost 5 bases, leaving 11 bases of the junction unmatched. The CDR3 is 16 residues long. The CDR3 sequence: CASSRVGQGWTQPQHF. The CDR3 nucleotides read TGTGCCAGCAGCCGTGTTGGACAGGGGTGGACTCAGCCCCAGCATTTT.

The CDR3 bases are TGTGCCAGCAGTTACTCTGGCGGATTCTACGAGCAGTACTTC. Protein: CASSYSGGFYEQYF. The chain carries TRBV6-6 and TRBJ2-7, with no clear D. V dropped 0 bases and J dropped 3 bases, with 9 bases sitting between them. The length of the CDR3 is 14 residues. CDR1 is MNHNY and CDR2 is SVGAGI in the germline V gene (reference sequence).

The chain recombines TRBV7-2 with TRBJ1-1; D unclear. The V end was cut by 1 base, the J end by 10 bases, with 10 bases between. CDR1 and CDR2 (germline): SGHTA, FQGNSA. The CDR3 consists of 12 residues. The CDR3 region is CASSLEWESAFF. CDR3 coding DNA: TGTGCCAGCAGCTTAGAGTGGGAGTCAGCTTTCTTT.

The V and J genes are TRBV2 and TRBJ2-7, with D possibly being TRBD2 (5 bases). CDR3 size: 13 residues. The V and J ends lost 7 bases and 6 bases respectively, with 16 bases between them. Germline V gene data show CDR1 as SNHLY and CDR2 as FYNNEI. The CDR3 region has the DNA TGTGCCAGCATCAAGGACTTAGAGCTCGAGCAGTACTTC. Its protein product is CASIKDLELEQYF.

V and J are TRBV27 and TRBJ2-2; D is unresolved. Deletions cut 6 bases from V and 4 bases from J, with 24 bases between. The length of the CDR3 is 18 residues. The germline CDR1 and CDR2 sequences are MNHEY and SMNVEV (reference sequence). DNA of the CDR3: TGTGCCAGCAGGCCCTTAGAGGTAGGATACGGTGGCACCGGGGAGCTGTTTTTT. It translates to CASRPLEVGYGGTGELFF.

This clone appeared a few times. This chain links TRBV7-9 with TRBJ1-4; TRBD1 might be the D (5 bases). Deletions cut 0 bases from V and 11 bases from J, with 7 bases between. The CDR3 length is 12 residues. Germline V CDR1 and CDR2: SEHNR, FQNEAQ (reference sequence). CDR3 bases: TGTGCCAGCAGCTTAGCTGGGGGGAAACTGTTTTTT. Residues: CASSLAGGKLFF.

The chain has TRBV11-3 and TRBJ2-1; TRBD2 is a possible D gene (6 bases). V was trimmed by 5 bases and J by 5 bases, leaving 16 bases between them. The CDR3 is 15 residues long. Germline V lookup: CDR1 SGHNT, CDR2 YENEEA. CDR3: CASSLQPGLDNEQFF. The CDR3 DNA follows: TGTGCCAGCAGCCTACAACCGGGACTCGACAATGAGCAGTTCTTC.